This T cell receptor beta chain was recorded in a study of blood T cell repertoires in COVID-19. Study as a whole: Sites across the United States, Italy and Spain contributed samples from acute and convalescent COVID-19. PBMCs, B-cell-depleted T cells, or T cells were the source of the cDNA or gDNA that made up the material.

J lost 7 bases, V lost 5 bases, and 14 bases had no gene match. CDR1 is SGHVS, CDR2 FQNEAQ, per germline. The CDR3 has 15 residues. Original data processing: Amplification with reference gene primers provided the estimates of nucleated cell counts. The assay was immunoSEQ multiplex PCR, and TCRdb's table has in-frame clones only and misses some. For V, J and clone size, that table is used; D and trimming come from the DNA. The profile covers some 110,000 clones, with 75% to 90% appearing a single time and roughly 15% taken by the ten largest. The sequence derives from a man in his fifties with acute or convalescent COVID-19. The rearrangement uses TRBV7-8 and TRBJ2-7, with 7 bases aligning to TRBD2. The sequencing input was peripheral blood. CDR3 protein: CASSGAGAGVGEQYF. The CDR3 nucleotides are TGTGCCAGCAGCGGGGCCGGGGCGGGAGTAGGGGAGCAGTACTTC. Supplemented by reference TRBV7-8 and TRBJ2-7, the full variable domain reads GAGVSQSPRYKVAKRGQDVALRCDPISGHVSLFWYQQALGQGPEFLTYFQNEAQLDKSGLPSDRFFAERPEGSVSTLKIQRTQQEDSAVYLCASSGAGAGVGEQYFGPGTRLTVT.